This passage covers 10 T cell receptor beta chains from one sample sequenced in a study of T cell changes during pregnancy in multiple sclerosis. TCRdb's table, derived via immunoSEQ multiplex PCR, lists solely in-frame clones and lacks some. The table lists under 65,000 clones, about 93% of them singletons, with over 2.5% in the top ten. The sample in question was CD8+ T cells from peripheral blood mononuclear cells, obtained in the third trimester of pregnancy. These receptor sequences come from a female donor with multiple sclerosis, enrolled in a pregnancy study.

CDR3 coding DNA: TGTGCCAGTAGTCACGGACAGGGCACAGAGACCCAGTACTTC. This translates into CASSHGQGTETQYF. The chain is built from TRBV19 and TRBJ2-5; 8 bases fit TRBD1. The V and J ends lost 5 bases and 4 bases, in that order; junction bases with no gene match: 6. This CDR3 has 14 residues. The germline V gene has CDR1 LNHDA and CDR2 SQIVND (reference sequence).

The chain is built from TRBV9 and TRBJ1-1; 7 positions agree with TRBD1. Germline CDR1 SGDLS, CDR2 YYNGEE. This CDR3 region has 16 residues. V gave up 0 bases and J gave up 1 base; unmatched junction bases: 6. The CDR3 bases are TGTGCCAGCAGCGTAGTCGGAGGGGGCTGGAACACTGAAGCTTTCTTT. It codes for CASSVVGGGWNTEAFF.

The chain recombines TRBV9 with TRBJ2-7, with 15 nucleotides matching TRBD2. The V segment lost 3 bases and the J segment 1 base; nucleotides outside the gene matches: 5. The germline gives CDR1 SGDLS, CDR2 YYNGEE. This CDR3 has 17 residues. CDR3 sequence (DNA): TGTGCCAGCAGCGAGGGACTAGCGGGAGGCGGATCCTACGAGCAGTACTTC. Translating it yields CASSEGLAGGGSYEQYF.

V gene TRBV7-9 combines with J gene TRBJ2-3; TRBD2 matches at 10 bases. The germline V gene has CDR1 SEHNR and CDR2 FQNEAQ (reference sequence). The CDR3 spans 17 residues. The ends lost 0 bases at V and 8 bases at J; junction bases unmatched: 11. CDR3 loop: CASSLALAGVLQVTQYF. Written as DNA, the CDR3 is TGTGCCAGCAGCTTAGCGCTAGCGGGAGTATTGCAAGTTACGCAGTATTTT.

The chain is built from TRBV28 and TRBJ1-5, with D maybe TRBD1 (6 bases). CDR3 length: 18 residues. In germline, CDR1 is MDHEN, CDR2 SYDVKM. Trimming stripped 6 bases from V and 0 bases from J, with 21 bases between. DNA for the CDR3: TGTGCCAGCAGAGCTAACCCAGGGCAGGGGAGTAGCAATCAGCCCCAGCATTTT. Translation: CASRANPGQGSSNQPQHF. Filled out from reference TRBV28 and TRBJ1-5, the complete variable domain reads DVKVTQSSRYLVKRTGEKVFLECVQDMDHENMFWYRQDPGLGLRLIYFSYDVKMKEKGDIPEGYSVSREKKERFSLILESASTNQTSMYLCASRANPGQGSSNQPQHFGDGTRLSIL.

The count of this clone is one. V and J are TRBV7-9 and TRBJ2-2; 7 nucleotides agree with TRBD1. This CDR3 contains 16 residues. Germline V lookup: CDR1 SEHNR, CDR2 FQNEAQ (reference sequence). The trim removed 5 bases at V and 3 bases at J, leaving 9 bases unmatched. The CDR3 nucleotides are TGTGCCAGCAGCGACGCTTGGGACAGTGACACCGGGGAGCTGTTTTTT. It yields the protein CASSDAWDSDTGELFF.

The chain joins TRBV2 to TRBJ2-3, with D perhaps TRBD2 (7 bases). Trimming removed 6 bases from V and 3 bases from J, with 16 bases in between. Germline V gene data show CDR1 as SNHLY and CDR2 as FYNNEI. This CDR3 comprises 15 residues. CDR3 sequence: CASRGGQGLTDTQYF. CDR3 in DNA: TGTGCCAGCAGGGGGGGGCAGGGGTTAACAGATACGCAGTATTTT.

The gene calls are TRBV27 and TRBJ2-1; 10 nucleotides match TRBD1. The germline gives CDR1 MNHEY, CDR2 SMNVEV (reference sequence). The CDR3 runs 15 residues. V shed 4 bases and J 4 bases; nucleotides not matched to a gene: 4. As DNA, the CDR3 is TGTGCCAGCAGTTCCGACAGGGGGCTATACAATGAGCAGTTCTTC. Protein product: CASSSDRGLYNEQFF.

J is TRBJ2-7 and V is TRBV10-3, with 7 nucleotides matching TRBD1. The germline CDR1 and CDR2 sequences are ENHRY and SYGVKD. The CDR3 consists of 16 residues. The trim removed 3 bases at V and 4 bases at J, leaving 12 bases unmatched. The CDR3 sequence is CAISEYDRTGFYEQYF. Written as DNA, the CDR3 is TGTGCCATCAGTGAATACGACAGGACAGGATTTTACGAGCAGTACTTC.

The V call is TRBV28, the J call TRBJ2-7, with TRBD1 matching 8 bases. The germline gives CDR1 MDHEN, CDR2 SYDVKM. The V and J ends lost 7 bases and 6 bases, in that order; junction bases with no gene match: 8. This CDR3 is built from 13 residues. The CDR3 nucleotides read TGTGCCAGCAAGGCAGGGGGCCTTGGCGAGCAGTACTTC. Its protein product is CASKAGGLGEQYF. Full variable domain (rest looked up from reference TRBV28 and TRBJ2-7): DVKVTQSSRYLVKRTGEKVFLECVQDMDHENMFWYRQDPGLGLRLIYFSYDVKMKEKGDIPEGYSVSREKKERFSLILESASTNQTSMYLCASKAGGLGEQYFGPGTRLTVT.